The T cell receptor beta chain under discussion was sequenced for a study of Graves' ophthalmopathy and Graves' hyperthyroidism. Hyperthyroidism in these 18- to 65-year-old patients was newly diagnosed, lasting under 2 months. The starting material, about 9.9 ml of fresh peripheral blood, provided the PBMCs. V lost 4 bases and J lost 4, with 23 bases in between. The V gene's germline CDR1 is SGDLS and CDR2 YYNGEE. This CDR3 spans 18 amino acids. From RNA, the CDR3 regions of TCR beta chains were amplified and sequenced. Scientists carried out first-round RT-PCR using HTBI primers and then a second-round multiplex PCR. TCRdb re-derived calls from the multiplex PCR reads in MiXCR, one entry per CDR3 protein. Of 400,000 to 450,000 distinct CDR3 sequences listed, under 25% are singletons.

This sequence was found in a young woman with stable Graves' hyperthyroidism. Sample: peripheral blood. The chain carries TRBV9 and TRBJ2-2, with D tentatively TRBD2 (6 bases). In nucleotides, the CDR3 is TGTGCCAGCAGCACCCGACCGGGACTCTCCGTTATCACCGGGGAGCTGTTTTTT. It translates to CASSTRPGLSVITGELFF.